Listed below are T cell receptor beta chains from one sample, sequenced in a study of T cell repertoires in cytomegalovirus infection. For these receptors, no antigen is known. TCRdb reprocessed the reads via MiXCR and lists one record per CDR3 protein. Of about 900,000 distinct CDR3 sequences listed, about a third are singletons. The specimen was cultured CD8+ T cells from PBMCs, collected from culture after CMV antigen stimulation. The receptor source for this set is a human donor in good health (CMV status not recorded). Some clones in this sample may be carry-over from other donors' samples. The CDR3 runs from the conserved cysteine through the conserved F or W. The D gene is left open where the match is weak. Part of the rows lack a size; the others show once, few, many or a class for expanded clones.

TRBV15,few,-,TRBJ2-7,TGTGCCACCAGCAGAGATTGGAGTAGCTCCTACGAGCAGTACTTC,CATSRDWSSSYEQYF
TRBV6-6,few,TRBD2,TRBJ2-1,TGTGCCAGCAGCGGAGTAGCGGGATCCTACAATGAGCAGTTCTTC,CASSGVAGSYNEQFF
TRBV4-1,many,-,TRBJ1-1,TGCGCCAGCAGCCAAGAGGCGGCCAACACTGAAGCTTTCTTT,CASSQEAANTEAFF
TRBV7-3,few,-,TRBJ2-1,TGTGCCAGCAGCTTAATATGGGATCCCAGCTACAATGAGCAGTTCTTC,CASSLIWDPSYNEQFF
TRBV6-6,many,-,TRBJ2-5,TGTGCCAGCACTCGACTAGGAGGGGAGACCCAGTACTTC,CASTRLGGETQYF
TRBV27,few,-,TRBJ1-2,TGTGCCAGCAGTTTACGTGGTCCCACCCATGGCTACACCTTC,CASSLRGPTHGYTF
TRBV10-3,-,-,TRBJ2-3,TGTGCCATCAGTGGGGGCGAGACTAGCACAGATACGCAGTATTTT,CAISGGETSTDTQYF
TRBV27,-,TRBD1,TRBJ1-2,TGTGCCACCCTGGGACAGGCTAACTATGGCTACACCTTC,CATLGQANYGYTF
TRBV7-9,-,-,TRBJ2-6,TGTGCCAGCAGCGAGGGACCGCCCACTGGGGCCAACGTCCTGACTTTC,CASSEGPPTGANVLTF
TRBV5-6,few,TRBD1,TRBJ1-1,TGTGCCAGCACCCCTTTGACAGGGCTCACTGAAGCTTTCTTT,CASTPLTGLTEAFF
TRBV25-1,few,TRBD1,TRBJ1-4,TGTGCCAGCAGTGAATATCAGGGGGCGGTTGAAAAACTGTTTTTT,CASSEYQGAVEKLFF
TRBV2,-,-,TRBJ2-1,TGTGCCAGCAAGGACAGCACCTACAATGAGCAGTTCTTC,CASKDSTYNEQFF
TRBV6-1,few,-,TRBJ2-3,TGTGCCAGCAGTGACGGCAGAACTAGCACAGATACGCAGTATTTT,CASSDGRTSTDTQYF
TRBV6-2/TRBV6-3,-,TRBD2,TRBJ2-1,TGTGCCAGCAGTTATCCTAGCGGGGGTCTGGGGAATGAGCAGTTCTTC,CASSYPSGGLGNEQFF
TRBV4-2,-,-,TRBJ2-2,TGTGCCAGCAGCCAAGGACCGGGAGCGAACACCGGGGAGCTGTTTTTT,CASSQGPGANTGELFF
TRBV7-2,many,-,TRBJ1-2,TGTGCCAGCAGCTTAAATGGGGGGGCGAGAGGCTACACCTTC,CASSLNGGARGYTF
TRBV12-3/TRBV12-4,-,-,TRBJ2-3,TGTGCCTCAAAGACTAGGCCAACAGATACGCAGTATTTT,CASKTRPTDTQYF
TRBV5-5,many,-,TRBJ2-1,TGTGCCAGCAGCTTGGACAACAACAATGAGCAGTTCTTC,CASSLDNNNEQFF
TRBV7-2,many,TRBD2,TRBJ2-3,TGTGCCAGCAGCTTGGGACTAGCGGGGGGGGGTCCCACAGATACGCAGTATTTT,CASSLGLAGGGPTDTQYF
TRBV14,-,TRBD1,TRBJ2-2,TGTGCCAGCATCCACCTAGGGGACAGGGGGGAAACCGGGGAGCTGTTTTTT,CASIHLGDRGETGELFF
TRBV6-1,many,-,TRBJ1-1,TGTGCCAGCAAAAGAACGAACACTGAAGCTTTCTTT,CASKRTNTEAFF
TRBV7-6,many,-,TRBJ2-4,TGTGCCAGCAGCCAACACATAGGTGGGACTGCGGCCAAAAACATTCAGTACTTC,CASSQHIGGTAAKNIQYF
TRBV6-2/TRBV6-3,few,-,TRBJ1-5,TGTGCCAGCAGTTACCTTTCTGAGAGCAATCAGCCCCAGCATTTT,CASSYLSESNQPQHF
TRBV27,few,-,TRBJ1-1,TGTGCCAGCAGCCCGGGACCCAGAGGAAACACTGAAGCTTTCTTT,CASSPGPRGNTEAFF
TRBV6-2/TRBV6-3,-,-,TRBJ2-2,TGTGCCAGCAGTTACTCGTCCACTGGGACTCTTCACACCGGGGAGCTGTTTTTT,CASSYSSTGTLHTGELFF
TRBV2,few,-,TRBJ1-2,TGTGCCAGCCCGGGAGGCAGGGGTCCACTCGGGGGCTACACCTTC,CASPGGRGPLGGYTF
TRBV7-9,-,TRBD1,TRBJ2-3,TGTGCCAGCAGCTCCCGTACACAGGGGGCATTAGATACGCAGTATTTT,CASSSRTQGALDTQYF
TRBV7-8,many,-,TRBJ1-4,TGTGCCAGCAGCTTGACCCTGGGACCCGTCGGTGAAAAACTGTTTTTT,CASSLTLGPVGEKLFF
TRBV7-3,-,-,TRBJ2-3,TGTGCCACCCAGGGTGAAGGGGCAGATACGCAGTATTTT,CATQGEGADTQYF
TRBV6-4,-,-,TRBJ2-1,TGTGCCAGCAGTGACTGGGACACAAGCTCCTACAATGAGCAGTTCTTC,CASSDWDTSSYNEQFF
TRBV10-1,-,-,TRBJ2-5,TGCGCCAGCAGGATCGAGACCCAGTACTTC,CASRIETQYF
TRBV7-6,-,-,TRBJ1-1,TGTGCCAGTAGCTTAGCGACAACCGGGGCGGTACCAAACACTGAAGCTTTCTTT,CASSLATTGAVPNTEAFF
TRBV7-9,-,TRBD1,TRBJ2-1,TGTGCCAGCAGCTTACCTGTTGGACAGGGCAATGAGCAGTTCTTC,CASSLPVGQGNEQFF
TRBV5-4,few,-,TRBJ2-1,TGTGCCAGCGTCGCTCGGGAAGGCAATGAGCAGTTCTTC,CASVAREGNEQFF
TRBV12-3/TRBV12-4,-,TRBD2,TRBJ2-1,TGTGCCAGCAGTTTCCTAGCGGGGGGGCTCGGCGATGAGCAGTTCTTC,CASSFLAGGLGDEQFF
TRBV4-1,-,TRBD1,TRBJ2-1,TGTGCCAGCAGCTTTGACGGGACAGGGACGAATGAGCAGTTCTTC,CASSFDGTGTNEQFF